The 15 T cell receptor beta chains given below trace back to one sample, sequenced in a study of blood T cell repertoires in COVID-19. Some clones are missing from TCRdb's copy, which holds only in-frame ones; the method was immunoSEQ multiplex PCR. The table shows about 25,000 clones, with 65% to 90% occurring only once. Sequencing was carried out using peripheral blood. Receptors were obtained from an elderly woman with acute or convalescent COVID-19.

This clone was picked up one time. The CDR3 DNA is TGTGCCAGCAGCCATCTACCGGGACAGGGCGGTGACGAGCAGTACTTC. Protein: CASSHLPGQGGDEQYF. The chain joins TRBV14 to TRBJ2-7; 9 nucleotides agree with TRBD1. Germline V gene lookup returns CDR1 SGHDN and CDR2 FVKESK. V gave up 3 bases and J gave up 5 bases; unmatched junction bases: 11. The length of the CDR3 is 16 residues.

This rearrangement joins TRBV9 to TRBJ2-3; no clear D gene. From germline, CDR1 is SGDLS and CDR2 YYNGEE. The germline V and J ends were trimmed by 0 bases and 2 bases, with 13 bases remaining between them. This CDR3 spans 16 amino acids. The DNA for the CDR3 is TGTGCCAGCAGCGTAGGCGGCACTCTAATCACAGATACGCAGTATTTT. Amino acids: CASSVGGTLITDTQYF.

The chain employs TRBV27 and TRBJ1-5; D is unresolved. V dropped 5 bases and J dropped 0 bases, with 11 bases sitting between them. Per germline, CDR1 MNHEY and CDR2 SMNVEV (reference sequence). This CDR3 has 15 residues. CDR3 in amino acids: CASSPRGDSNQPQHF. CDR3 DNA: TGTGCCAGCAGTCCCCGCGGGGATAGCAATCAGCCCCAGCATTTT.

J is TRBJ2-5 and V is TRBV7-6, with 13 positions matching TRBD2. Germline V gene data show CDR1 as SGHVS and CDR2 as FNYEAQ. CDR3 length equals 16 residues. V was pared by 8 bases and J by 3 bases, with 9 bases of the junction left unmatched. The CDR3 loop reads CASGTSGGGSEETQYF. Written as DNA, the CDR3 is TGTGCCAGCGGAACTAGCGGGGGGGGTAGCGAAGAGACCCAGTACTTC.

This clone was recorded a few times. The rearrangement uses TRBV5-1 and TRBJ1-6; D is possibly TRBD1 (5 bases). V gave up 1 base and J gave up 0 bases, with 8 bases separating them. The germline gives CDR1 SGHRS, CDR2 YFSETQ. The CDR3 sequence is 16 residues long. CDR3 protein: CASSLQDNSYNSPLHF. The CDR3 coding sequence is TGCGCCAGCAGCTTGCAGGACAACTCCTATAATTCACCCCTCCACTTT.

The V call is TRBV6-5, the J call TRBJ2-2, with D possibly TRBD2 on 5 matching bases. V was pared by 8 bases and J by 5 bases, with 15 bases between. Germline CDR1 MNHEY, CDR2 SVGAGI. This CDR3 spans 14 amino acids. The CDR3 DNA follows: TGTGCCAGCGCGGGCCTCTTGGGGACCGGGGAGCTGTTTTTT. Translation gives CASAGLLGTGELFF.

V and J are TRBV6-2 or TRBV6-3 and TRBJ1-5, with 8 bases that match TRBD1. CDR3 size: 15 residues. Germline CDR1 and CDR2: MNHEY and SVGEGT. Trimming cost V 4 bases and J 2 bases; bases outside gene matches: 4. DNA for the CDR3: TGTGCCAGCAGTTTGGCAGGGGGCGGCAATCAGCCCCAGCATTTT. Its translation: CASSLAGGGNQPQHF.

The rearrangement uses TRBV2 and TRBJ1-1; D is uncertain. The ends were cut back, 8 bases at V and 2 bases at J, with 6 bases in the middle. This CDR3 has 11 amino acids. Germline V lookup: CDR1 SNHLY, CDR2 FYNNEI. CDR3 protein: CASLFNTEAFF. Written as DNA, the CDR3 is TGTGCCAGCCTATTTAACACTGAAGCTTTCTTT.

The V call is TRBV6-1, the J call TRBJ2-5, with 7 bases matching TRBD1. Per the germline V gene, CDR1 is MNHNS and CDR2 is SASEGT. The CDR3 consists of 14 residues. With 2 bases clipped from V and 4 bases from J, the junction kept 4 bases outside the gene matches. DNA for the CDR3: TGTGCCAGCAGTGAATGGACAGGCTTAGAGACCCAGTACTTC. Translating gives CASSEWTGLETQYF.

The chain joins TRBV10-3 to TRBJ2-7, with TRBD1 matching 9 bases. Losses at the gene ends were 7 bases for V and 3 bases for J; bases not matched to a gene: 10. Germline values: CDR1 ENHRY, CDR2 SYGVKD. The CDR3 is made up of 15 amino acids. The CDR3 bases are TGTGCCATCAAAGGATCCGGGACAGGGTTCTACGAGCAGTACTTC. Translated, it gives CAIKGSGTGFYEQYF.

The gene calls are TRBV5-1 and TRBJ1-1; 9 nucleotides align to TRBD1. The CDR3 is made up of 15 amino acids. V dropped 3 bases and J dropped 1; count of bases not matched to a gene: 4. Germline CDR1 reads SGHRS; CDR2 reads YFSETQ. The CDR3 DNA follows: TGCGCCAGCAGCTCCCGGACAGGGGCGAACACTGAAGCTTTCTTT. It codes for CASSSRTGANTEAFF. Using reference TRBV5-1 and TRBJ1-1 for the parts outside the CDR3, the full variable domain is KAGVTQTPRYLIKTRGQQVTLSCSPISGHRSVSWYQQTPGQGLQFLFEYFSETQRNKGNFPGRFSGRQFSNSRSEMNVSTLELGDSALYLCASSSRTGANTEAFFGQGTRLTVV.

This rearrangement joins TRBV6-1 to TRBJ2-1; D might be TRBD1 (6 bases). V was cut by 2 bases and J by 8 bases, with 13 bases left in between. This CDR3 has 14 residues. Germline V lookup: CDR1 MNHNS, CDR2 SASEGT. For the CDR3, the DNA is TGTGCCAGCAGTGAAATAAGGACAGAAGATGAGCAGTTCTTC. Its translation: CASSEIRTEDEQFF.

The chain has TRBV6-2 or TRBV6-3 and TRBJ1-5, with D tentatively TRBD1 (5 bases). V lost 1 base, J lost 3 bases, and 19 bases lay in between. Germline V gene sequence: CDR1 MNHEY, CDR2 SVGEGT. The CDR3 spans 18 residues. CDR3: CASSYFPGGAGDNQPQHF. Written as DNA, the CDR3 is TGTGCCAGCAGTTACTTTCCCGGTGGTGCGGGGGACAATCAGCCCCAGCATTTT.

This chain joins TRBV29-1 and TRBJ2-7; D is undetermined. The V end was cut by 7 bases, the J end by 7 bases, with 17 bases between. The CDR3 runs to 12 residues. Germline V CDR1 and CDR2: SQVTM, ANQGSEA. This chain's CDR3 is CSAIFSVGEQYF. In nucleotides, the CDR3 is TGCAGCGCTATTTTCTCCGTCGGGGAGCAGTACTTC.

The chain carries TRBV4-3 and TRBJ2-1; 10 bases agree with TRBD2. The CDR3 contains 16 residues. The V gene's germline CDR1 is LGHNA and CDR2 YSLEER. V shed 4 bases and J 3 bases; nucleotides not matched to a gene: 6. The CDR3 region is CASSRPGLAYYNEQFF. The DNA for the CDR3 is TGCGCCAGCAGCCGACCGGGACTAGCGTACTACAATGAGCAGTTCTTC.